This T cell receptor (beta chain) was identified in a study of blood T cell repertoires in COVID-19 (TCRdb year 2020). Looking at the study overall: Samples from collaborators originated in the United States, Italy and Spain and spanned both the acute and convalescent phases of COVID-19. Sample metadata almost always included a de-identified subject ID, COVID-19 status, age in years and sex. The repertoires were released in a freely available public database intended as a resource for research on the immune response to SARS-CoV-2. Where HLA class I and class II types were available, the types were taken from metadata supplied by the sample provider, not from assay-based typing. The prospective study material was composed of cDNA or gDNA derived from T cells, B-cell-depleted T cells, or PBMCs. Subjects who had been exposed to COVID-19, were actively infected with it, or had recovered from it provided the deeply sampled blood TCRbeta repertoires that made up the dataset. Samples came from the ongoing ImmuneRACE study (first 160 participants) plus 1,254 subjects from 6 global collaborators. Findings and caveats that apply to the study as a whole: The quantity of clinical and demographic metadata differed by source and by participant and was supplied without curation.

TCRbeta CDR3 regions were amplified from genomic DNA by means of the immunoSEQ Assay, a bias-controlled multiplex PCR. The paper's data handling went like this. Nucleated cell counts per sample were estimated from amplification of reference gene primers within the assay. To quantify the absolute abundance of each unique TCRbeta CDR3 rearrangement, sequence reads were collapsed and filtered. For each sample, productive Simpson clonality was calculated by taking the square root of Simpson's diversity index across productive rearrangements. In TCRdb, the immuneACCESS table is reduced to in-frame sequences with V and J assigned. These tables do not hold every clone; where another copy was compared, an unresolved V gene accounts for under half, and the others remain unexplained. V and J calls and clone size come straight from that table; D and trimming were deduced from the DNA. The sample table records more than 110,000 clones; about 87% of these occur just once. About 4.1% of the sample goes to the ten largest clones.

Whole blood was collected in K2EDTA tubes by collaborating institutions according to the institutions' own protocols. For TCRbeta analysis, collaborators shipped samples as frozen whole blood, isolated PBMCs, or DNA extracted from either of those sample types. This clone was seen only a few times. Which antigen it targets is not known. Per-base qualities were not stored, and no clone one base away is much larger. CDR1 and CDR2 are read off the germline V gene (reference sequence) as SEHNR and FQNEAQ. V is pruned by 4 bases and J by 4 bases, leaving 10 bases of the junction without a gene match. The CDR3, cysteine through phenylalanine, is 17 amino acids long. Only the CDR3 DNA is retained, 51 bases long and in frame from the first base.

The clonotype was recovered from a woman between 40 and 55 years old with acute or convalescent COVID-19. Sample: peripheral blood. The V gene is TRBV7-9 and the J gene is TRBJ2-1; 10 nucleotides in the junction match TRBD2. The CDR3 region has the sequence CASSYLVAGGPYNEQFF. At the DNA level, the sequence is TGTGCCAGCAGCTACCTCGTAGCGGGGGGTCCTTACAATGAGCAGTTCTTC.